These T cell receptor beta chains were read from a single sample in a study of control samples from healthy donors and cancer patients. TCRdb's copy holds only in-frame clones and misses some; the assay was immunoSEQ multiplex PCR. The data contain roughly 100,000 clones, around 89% of them singletons. The sample consisted of PBMCs. Source of these receptors: a man aged 60 to 75 with lung cancer. CDR3s include the opening cysteine and the closing phenylalanine or tryptophan. The order of the fields is V gene, CDR3 protein.

v_gene: TRBV29-1
CDR3aa: CSVMTTGWGETQYF

v_gene: TRBV5-1
CDR3aa: CASSLEAAMLPLYPEQYF

v_gene: TRBV19
CDR3aa: CASSIGRYGYTF

v_gene: TRBV6-5
CDR3aa: CASKSLLGTDTQYF

v_gene: TRBV6-1
CDR3aa: CASSVLAGDTIAKNIQYF

v_gene: TRBV4-2
CDR3aa: CASSQLTEGDTEAFF

v_gene: TRBV18
CDR3aa: CASSLSGGIGNEQFF

v_gene: TRBV6-5
CDR3aa: CASSYGTVSGYTF

v_gene: TRBV30
CDR3aa: CACQQGGTEAFF

v_gene: TRBV11-3
CDR3aa: CASSLGWTGSTDTQYF

v_gene: TRBV5-6
CDR3aa: CASSLAAGTGFEPQHF

v_gene: TRBV7-2
CDR3aa: CASSFNTGSHEQFF

v_gene: TRBV5-6
CDR3aa: CASSLAMRWDNEQFF

v_gene: TRBV7-9
CDR3aa: CASSGLRTYNEQFF

v_gene: TRBV30
CDR3aa: CAWSVRPNQPQHF

v_gene: TRBV7-9
CDR3aa: CASSPARGETQYF

v_gene: TRBV9
CDR3aa: CASSPPRDNEQFF

v_gene: TRBV6-6
CDR3aa: CASSLAGTGSEEQYF

v_gene: TRBV29-1
CDR3aa: CSTRKGSIDEQFF

v_gene: TRBV5-1
CDR3aa: CASSLLSQGRETEAFF

v_gene: TRBV30
CDR3aa: CAWALGGSNTEAFF

v_gene: TRBV6-5
CDR3aa: CASSNWVSYEQYF

v_gene: TRBV9
CDR3aa: CASSVEGGARPNNEQFF

v_gene: TRBV11-2
CDR3aa: CASSPTSYNEQFF

v_gene: TRBV9
CDR3aa: CASTQGGGLDTQYF

v_gene: TRBV12-3/TRBV12-4
CDR3aa: CASSFSVDGYTF

v_gene: TRBV11-1
CDR3aa: CASSFRTGGEKLFF

v_gene: TRBV25-1
CDR3aa: CASSGYYGYTF

v_gene: TRBV7-3
CDR3aa: CASSLGGDTEAFF

v_gene: TRBV27
CDR3aa: CASSLSWDPRDYGYTF

v_gene: TRBV5-1
CDR3aa: CASSLAVGNTDTQYF

v_gene: TRBV7-3
CDR3aa: CASSSVIEGANNEQFF

v_gene: TRBV10-2
CDR3aa: CASSGADTRNTEAFF

v_gene: TRBV5-1
CDR3aa: CASSLTSGTGCTF